This TCR beta chain originates from a study of T cell clonotyping in hematopoietic cell transplantation. Overall study findings and caveats: Recipient TCR diversity dropped after transplant; expanded clonotypes rose from day 30 to 180.

The method was immunoSEQ multiplex PCR; TCRdb's version includes in-frame clones alone and lacks a portion of them. The sample shows 5,700 or so clones, approximately 72% of them seen only once. This clone was seen only a few times. Its antigen is unknown. Germline CDR1 MDHEN, CDR2 SYDVKM. The CDR3 covers 18 residues. Germline trimming cut 3 bases from V and 3 bases from J; bases unmatched to any gene: 13. The sequencing used PBMCs, collected 180 days after allogeneic stem cell transplant. The V and J genes are TRBV28 and TRBJ2-1; 8 bases match TRBD1. This TCR was recovered from a male patient aged 50 or older who had an allogeneic stem cell transplant from an unrelated donor, so the T cells may come from the graft donor. Some clones in this sample may be carry-over from other donors' samples. In DNA form, the CDR3 reads TGTGCCAGCAGTTTCCTACCGAGCGACAGGGGATACTACAATGAGCAGTTCTTC. This encodes CASSFLPSDRGYYNEQFF. The whole variable domain, filled in from reference TRBV28 and TRBJ2-1, reads DVKVTQSSRYLVKRTGEKVFLECVQDMDHENMFWYRQDPGLGLRLIYFSYDVKMKEKGDIPEGYSVSREKKERFSLILESASTNQTSMYLCASSFLPSDRGYYNEQFFGPGTRLTVL.